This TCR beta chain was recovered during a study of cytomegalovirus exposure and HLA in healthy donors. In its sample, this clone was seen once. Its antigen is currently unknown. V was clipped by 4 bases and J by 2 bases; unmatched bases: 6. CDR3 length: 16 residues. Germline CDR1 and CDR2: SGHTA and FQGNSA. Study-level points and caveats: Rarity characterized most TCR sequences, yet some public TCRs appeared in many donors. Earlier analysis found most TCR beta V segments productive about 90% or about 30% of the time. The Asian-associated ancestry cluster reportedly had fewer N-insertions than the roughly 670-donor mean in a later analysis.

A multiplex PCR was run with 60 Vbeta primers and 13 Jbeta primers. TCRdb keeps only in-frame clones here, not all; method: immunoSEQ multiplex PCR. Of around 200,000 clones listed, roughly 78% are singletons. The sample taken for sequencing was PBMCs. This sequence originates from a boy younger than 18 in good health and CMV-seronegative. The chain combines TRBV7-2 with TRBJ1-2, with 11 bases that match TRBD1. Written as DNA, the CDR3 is TGTGCCAGCAGCTCAATATGGACAGGGGGCAACTATGGCTACACCTTC. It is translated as CASSSIWTGGNYGYTF.